This is a list of T cell receptor beta chains from one sample in a study of shared clonotypes between healthy human individuals. TCRdb's copy holds only in-frame clones and misses some; the assay was immunoSEQ multiplex PCR. The sample has roughly 1,800,000 clones, about 94% seen once. Sample: naive CD8+ T cells sorted from blood. The receptors were sampled from a young man in good health. The CDR3 runs from the conserved cysteine through the conserved F or W. A D gene is named only where the DNA matches it firmly. Size values are once, few and many counts, or a class for expanded clones, and some rows have none.

TRBJ2-3 - - TRBV10-1 TGCGCCAGCAGTGAAGGGGAAAGCACAGATACGCAGTATTTT CASSEGESTDTQYF
TRBJ2-7 TRBD2 - TRBV5-6 TGTGCCAGCAGCTATACGGGACTAGCGGGTGGCTACGAGCAGTACTTC CASSYTGLAGGYEQYF
TRBJ2-7 TRBD1 - TRBV11-2 TGTGCCAGCAGCTTTGGCAGGACAGGGAACTACGAGCAGTACTTC CASSFGRTGNYEQYF
TRBJ1-1 - - TRBV5-5 TGTGCCAGCAGCTTGGACACTGAAGCTTTCTTT CASSLDTEAFF
TRBJ1-2 TRBD1 - TRBV30 TGTGCCTGGAGTCAGGGGGATGGCTACACCTTC CAWSQGDGYTF
TRBJ2-5 - - TRBV6-6 TGTGCCAGCAGTTACGATAGCCGAACCCAGTACTTC CASSYDSRTQYF
TRBJ2-3 - - TRBV7-9 TGTGCCAGCAGCTTAGCGCTTAATACGCAGTATTTT CASSLALNTQYF
TRBJ2-5 - - TRBV5-1 TGCGCCAGCAGCTTGATGGAGGGAGAGACCCAGTACTTC CASSLMEGETQYF
TRBJ2-3 - - TRBV25-1 TGTGCCAGCAGTTTCGGAGAGGCGGATACGCAGTATTTT CASSFGEADTQYF
TRBJ2-7 TRBD1 - TRBV27 TGTGCCAGCAGTGCGTCAACGACAGGGGTGAGCTACGAGCAGTACTTC CASSASTTGVSYEQYF
TRBJ2-3 TRBD2 - TRBV9 TGTGCCAGCAGCGTTGACGGGGGGGGCACAGATACGCAGTATTTT CASSVDGGGTDTQYF
TRBJ1-5 TRBD1 - TRBV5-6 TGTGCCAACAGGGGGCGGGATCGCCAGCCCCAGCATTTT CANRGRDRQPQHF
TRBJ1-1 - - TRBV7-9 TGTGCCCTCAGGGTAGGGGACACTGAAGCTTTCTTT CALRVGDTEAFF
TRBJ2-3 - - TRBV11-2 TGTGCCAGCAGCCCACAGACAGATACGCAGTATTTT CASSPQTDTQYF
TRBJ2-3 TRBD2 - TRBV9 TGTGCCAGCAGCCCCTACGCGGGGGGCGCGACAGATACGCAGTATTTT CASSPYAGGATDTQYF
TRBJ2-7 TRBD1 - TRBV27 TGTGCCACAAGAGGGACAGGGGGGAACGAGCAGTACTTC CATRGTGGNEQYF
TRBJ2-1 TRBD2 - TRBV2 TGTGCCAGCAGTGATCTGGCGGGAGGGGTTAGATACAATGAGCAGTTCTTC CASSDLAGGVRYNEQFF
TRBJ2-1 TRBD2 - TRBV6-6 TGTGCCAGCAGTCAGGGACTAGCGCCCTACAATGAGCAGTTCTTC CASSQGLAPYNEQFF
TRBJ2-2 - - TRBV7-6 TGTGCCAGCAGCTTAATTCTTGTCCAGGGGGGCACCGGGGAGCTGTTTTTT CASSLILVQGGTGELFF
TRBJ2-5 - - TRBV11-1 TGTGCCAGCAGCAACCGGGACAACCAAGAGACCCAGTACTTC CASSNRDNQETQYF
TRBJ2-7 - - TRBV9 TGTGCCAGCAGCGTAGGTGAGGGTGGAGAGCAATACTTC CASSVGEGGEQYF
TRBJ2-7 - - TRBV9 TGTGCCAGCAGCGTTGGGGGTGAGCAGTACTTC CASSVGGEQYF
TRBJ2-4 - - TRBV6-5 TGTGCCAGCATGGGGGCCAAAAACATTCAGTACTTC CASMGAKNIQYF
TRBJ2-7 TRBD1 - TRBV13 TGTGCCAGCAGCTTAATACAGGGGGGACCCTACGAGCAGTACTTC CASSLIQGGPYEQYF
TRBJ2-7 - - TRBV6-1 TGTGCCAGCAGTGAAGTAACTTACTCCTACGAGCAGTACTTC CASSEVTYSYEQYF
TRBJ1-2 - - TRBV4-3 TGCGCCAGCAGCCAAGGCTCGCTTGACGACCACTATGGCTACACCTTC CASSQGSLDDHYGYTF
TRBJ1-1 - - TRBV18 TGTGCCAGCTCAGATGAACAGGGCTCATATGGTAAAGCTTTCTTT CASSDEQGSYGKAFF
TRBJ2-1 - - TRBV9 TGTGCCAGCAGCGAAGCAGGGATGGGGAATGAGCAGTTCTTC CASSEAGMGNEQFF
TRBJ2-7 - - TRBV5-6 TGTGCCAGCAGTTTCTCGCTGAACTCCTACGAGCAGTACTTC CASSFSLNSYEQYF
TRBJ2-7 - - TRBV28 TGTGCCAGCAGTCCACCAGACTCCTACGAGCAGTACTTC CASSPPDSYEQYF
TRBJ2-7 - - TRBV9 TGTGCCAGCAGCGCTGCCGGGACGCACTACGAGCAGTACTTC CASSAAGTHYEQYF
TRBJ1-2 - - TRBV4-1 TGCGCCAGCAGCCCTTGGGACGGAGCCTCCCAGGGTGGCTACACCTTC CASSPWDGASQGGYTF
TRBJ2-7 TRBD2 - TRBV2 TGTGCCAGCAGTGAACTACTAGCGGGGGACTACGAGCAGTACTTC CASSELLAGDYEQYF
TRBJ1-2 - - TRBV11-2 TGTGCCAGCAGCTTAGACCATCCCAGGGGAACGTCTTTCTCGGGCTACACCTTC CASSLDHPRGTSFSGYTF
TRBJ2-2 TRBD2 - TRBV7-9 TGTGCCAGTGAGGTAGCGGGAAGCACCGGGGAGCTGTTTTTT CASEVAGSTGELFF
TRBJ2-1 - - TRBV11-2 TGTGCCAGCACCCTTGCGGTGGGGGGAACCTACAATGAGCAGTTCTTC CASTLAVGGTYNEQFF
TRBJ2-5 - - TRBV15 TGTGCCACCAGCATCGACGCGGCAGCTCAAGAGACCCAGTACTTC CATSIDAAAQETQYF
TRBJ2-1 TRBD2 - TRBV2 TGTGCCAGCAGCGGTGCGGGAGTTCTCGATGAGCAGTTCTTC CASSGAGVLDEQFF
TRBJ1-4 - - TRBV2 TGTGCCAGCAGTGAGGACAGCGATAATGAAAAACTGTTTTTT CASSEDSDNEKLFF
TRBJ2-7 - - TRBV7-8 TGTGCCAGCAGCCCCCCGCTCAAAAGCGAGCAGTACTTC CASSPPLKSEQYF
TRBJ2-1 - - TRBV14 TGTGCCAGCAGCCATTTCCCCGTTTTGCTCTCCTACAATGAGCAGTTCTTC CASSHFPVLLSYNEQFF
TRBJ2-1 - - TRBV11-2 TGTGCCAGCAGCTTATTGGGTTCAGACTCCTACAATGAGCAGTTCTTC CASSLLGSDSYNEQFF
TRBJ2-1 TRBD1 - TRBV6-5 TGTGCCAGCAGTTACTCGGTGACAGGGAGCTACAATGAGCAGTTCTTC CASSYSVTGSYNEQFF
TRBJ1-6 TRBD1 once TRBV13 TGTGCCAGCAGCTTCGACAGGGACTCACCCCTCCACTTT CASSFDRDSPLHF
TRBJ2-5 TRBD2 - TRBV7-9 TGTGCCAGCAGCCCCGACGGTGCTAGCGGGGTCCAAGAGACCCAGTACTTC CASSPDGASGVQETQYF
TRBJ2-1 - - TRBV5-8 TGTGCCAGCAGCAGCGAGGGACCCTACAATGAGCAGTTCTTC CASSSEGPYNEQFF
TRBJ2-5 TRBD2 - TRBV10-2 TGCGCCAGCAGAGCGGGGTTCCAAGAGACCCAGTACTTC CASRAGFQETQYF
TRBJ2-1 TRBD2 - TRBV6-5 TGTGCCAGCAGTTACTCTATAGCGGGAGATTACAATGAGCAGTTCTTC CASSYSIAGDYNEQFF
TRBJ2-7 TRBD1 - TRBV6-6 TGTGCCAGCAGTTACTCGACAGGGACCTACGAGCAGTACTTC CASSYSTGTYEQYF
TRBJ2-7 - - TRBV6-5 TGTGCCAGCAGTTTGAGTTGGGGTAACGAGCAGTACTTC CASSLSWGNEQYF
TRBJ1-2 - - TRBV11-3 TGTGCCAGCAGCTTAGATGGTAGCGGCTATGGCTACACCTTC CASSLDGSGYGYTF
TRBJ2-7 - - TRBV28 TGTGCCAGCAGTCCCGCGGTGGAGGGTTCCCACGAGCAGTACTTC CASSPAVEGSHEQYF
TRBJ1-2 - - TRBV5-6 TGTGCCAGCAGCCAACAGGATCATGGCTACACCTTC CASSQQDHGYTF
TRBJ1-5 - - TRBV28 TGTGCCAGCAGTTCAGATTGGGCAGTCAATCAGCCCCAGCATTTT CASSSDWAVNQPQHF
TRBJ2-3 - - TRBV6-5 TGTGCCAGCAGTTACGCCACGGGGGCCCAAGATACGCAGTATTTT CASSYATGAQDTQYF
TRBJ2-3 - - TRBV6-6 TGTGCCAGCAGGCTACTTGAGGAGGGACCAGATACGCAGTATTTT CASRLLEEGPDTQYF
TRBJ2-7 TRBD1 - TRBV12-5 TGTGCTAGTGGGGTCCTTGGACAGGGAAATGAGCAGTACTTC CASGVLGQGNEQYF
TRBJ2-5 - - TRBV10-2 TGCGCCAGCAGGGGGGAGGGGGGGACCCAGTACTTC CASRGEGGTQYF
TRBJ1-1 - - TRBV6-1 TGTGCCAGCAGTGAAGGGGCGGGGCGTAGTTCTGAAGCTTTCTTT CASSEGAGRSSEAFF